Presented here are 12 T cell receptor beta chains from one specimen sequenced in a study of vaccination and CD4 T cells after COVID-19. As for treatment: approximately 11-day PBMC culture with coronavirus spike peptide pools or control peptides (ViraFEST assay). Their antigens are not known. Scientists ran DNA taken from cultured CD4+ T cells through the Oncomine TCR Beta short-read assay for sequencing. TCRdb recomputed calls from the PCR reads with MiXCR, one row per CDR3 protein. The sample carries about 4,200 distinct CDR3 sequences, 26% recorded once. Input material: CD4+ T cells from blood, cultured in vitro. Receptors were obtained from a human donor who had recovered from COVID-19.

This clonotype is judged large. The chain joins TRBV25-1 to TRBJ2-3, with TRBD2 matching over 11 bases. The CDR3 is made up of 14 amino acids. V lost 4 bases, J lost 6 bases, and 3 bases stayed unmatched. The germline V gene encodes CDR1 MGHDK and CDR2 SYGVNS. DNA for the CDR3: TGTGCCAGCAGTGGGACTAGCGGGCTGGATACGCAGTATTTT. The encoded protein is CASSGTSGLDTQYF. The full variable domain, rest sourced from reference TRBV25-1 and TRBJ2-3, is EADIYQTPRYLVIGTGKKITLECSQTMGHDKMYWYQQDPGMELHLIHYSYGVNSTEKGDLSSESTVSRIRTEHFPLTLESARPSHTSQYLCASSGTSGLDTQYFGPGTRLTVL.

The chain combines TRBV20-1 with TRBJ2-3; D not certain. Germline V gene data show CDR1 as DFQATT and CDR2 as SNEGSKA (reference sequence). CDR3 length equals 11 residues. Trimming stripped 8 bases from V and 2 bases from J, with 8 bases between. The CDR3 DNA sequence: TGCAGTCCGCAGGTCACAGATACGCAGTATTTT. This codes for CSPQVTDTQYF.

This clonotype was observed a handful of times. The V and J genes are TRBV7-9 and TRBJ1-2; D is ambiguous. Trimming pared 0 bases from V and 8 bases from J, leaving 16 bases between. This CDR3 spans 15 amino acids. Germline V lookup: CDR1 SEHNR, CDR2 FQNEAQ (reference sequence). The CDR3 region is CASSLASLGRRGYTF. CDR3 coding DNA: TGTGCCAGCAGCTTAGCGTCCTTGGGCCGCCGGGGCTACACCTTC.

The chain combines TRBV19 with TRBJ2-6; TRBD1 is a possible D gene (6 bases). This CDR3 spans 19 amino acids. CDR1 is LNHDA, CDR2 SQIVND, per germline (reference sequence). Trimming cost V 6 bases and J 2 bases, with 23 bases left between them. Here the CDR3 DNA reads TGTGCCAGTAGAAGGGGTCCGGATCAGGGGAAGGCTGGGGCCAACGTCCTGACTTTC. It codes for CASRRGPDQGKAGANVLTF. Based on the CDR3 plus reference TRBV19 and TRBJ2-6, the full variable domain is DGGITQSPKYLFRKEGQNVTLSCEQNLNHDAMYWYRQDPGQGLRLIYYSQIVNDFQKGDIAEGYSVSREKKESFPLTVTSAQKNPTAFYLCASRRGPDQGKAGANVLTFGAGSRLTVL.

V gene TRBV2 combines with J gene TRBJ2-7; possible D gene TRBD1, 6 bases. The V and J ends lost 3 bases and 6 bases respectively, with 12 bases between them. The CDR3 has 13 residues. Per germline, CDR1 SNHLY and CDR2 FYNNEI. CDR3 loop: CASSEGAPSEQYF. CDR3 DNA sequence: TGTGCCAGCAGTGAGGGGGCCCCTAGCGAGCAGTACTTC.

In nucleotides, the CDR3 is TGTGCCAGCAGTTTAGGACGGCACGAGCAGTACTTC. This gives the protein CASSLGRHEQYF. The rearrangement uses TRBV12-3 or TRBV12-4 and TRBJ2-7; D remains ambiguous. Trimming shortened V by 1 base and J by 5 bases, and 6 bases separated the two germline ends. The CDR3 covers 12 residues.

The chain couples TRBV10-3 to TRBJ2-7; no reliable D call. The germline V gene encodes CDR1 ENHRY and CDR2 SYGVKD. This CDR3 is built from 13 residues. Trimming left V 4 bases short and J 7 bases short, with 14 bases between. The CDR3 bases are TGTGCCATCAGTGCGGGCCCCCTCCTGGAGCAGTACTTC. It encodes CAISAGPLLEQYF.

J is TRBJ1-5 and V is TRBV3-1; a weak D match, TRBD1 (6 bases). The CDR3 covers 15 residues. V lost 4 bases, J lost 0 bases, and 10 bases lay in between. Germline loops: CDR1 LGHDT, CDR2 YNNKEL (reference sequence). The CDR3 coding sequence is TGTGCCAGCAGCCCGGACAGTTATAGCAATCAGCCCCAGCATTTT. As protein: CASSPDSYSNQPQHF.

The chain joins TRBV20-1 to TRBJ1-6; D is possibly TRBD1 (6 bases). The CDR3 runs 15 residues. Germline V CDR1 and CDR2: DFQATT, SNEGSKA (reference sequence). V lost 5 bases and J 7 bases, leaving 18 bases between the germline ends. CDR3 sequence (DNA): TGCAGTGCTCAGACAGGCCACGTCTCCAATTCACCCCTCCACTTT. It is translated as CSAQTGHVSNSPLHF.

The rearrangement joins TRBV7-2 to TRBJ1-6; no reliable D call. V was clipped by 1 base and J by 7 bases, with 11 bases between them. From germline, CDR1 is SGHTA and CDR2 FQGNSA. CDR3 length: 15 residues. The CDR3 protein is CASSLVGSGNSPLHF. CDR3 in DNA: TGTGCCAGCAGCTTAGTAGGGTCCGGGAATTCACCCCTCCACTTT.

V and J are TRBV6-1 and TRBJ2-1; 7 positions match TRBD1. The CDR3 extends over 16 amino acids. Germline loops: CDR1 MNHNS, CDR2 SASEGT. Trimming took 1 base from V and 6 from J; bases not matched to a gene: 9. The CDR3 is CASSEGTWTGANEQFF. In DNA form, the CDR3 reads TGTGCCAGCAGTGAAGGTACGTGGACAGGCGCCAATGAGCAGTTCTTC.

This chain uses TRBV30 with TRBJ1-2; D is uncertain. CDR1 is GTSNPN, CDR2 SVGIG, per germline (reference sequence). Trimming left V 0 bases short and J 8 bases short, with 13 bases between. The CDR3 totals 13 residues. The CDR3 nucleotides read TGTGCCTGGAGTGTAAGGAACTATGGCGGCTACACCTTC. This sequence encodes CAWSVRNYGGYTF.